This TCR beta chain appears in the sequencing data of a study of shared clonotypes between healthy human individuals. For the study at large: Samples came from two female and a few male donors aged 18 to 49. Study observations and caveats: The study generally estimated greater richness for naive than memory subsets. The study sampled only blood, and tissue repertoires likely differ.

The CDR3 contains 13 residues. Germline V gives CDR1 SNHLY, CDR2 FYNNEI. V dropped 10 bases and J dropped 0; count of bases not matched to a gene: 4. To note about this clone: Antigen unknown.

The DNA input per sorted-subset replicate PCR was 200 ng, corresponding to some 30,000 T cell genomes. The table came from immunoSEQ multiplex PCR; TCRdb's copy has only in-frame clones and leaves some out. The top ten hold 0.85% to 1.3% of the sample, which has just over 2,000,000 clones, approximately 94% seen once. CD8 cells regarded as naive lacked CD45RO, were positively chosen for CCR7, and omitted terminally differentiated effector memory CD45RA+ cells. The chain links TRBV2 to TRBJ2-3; 7 bases map to TRBD1. This receptor was identified in a man aged 18-30 years in good health. The material sequenced was naive CD8+ T cells sorted from blood. CDR3 region: CAIRGSSTDTQYF. CDR3 coding DNA: TGTGCCATCAGGGGGTCTAGCACAGATACGCAGTATTTT.